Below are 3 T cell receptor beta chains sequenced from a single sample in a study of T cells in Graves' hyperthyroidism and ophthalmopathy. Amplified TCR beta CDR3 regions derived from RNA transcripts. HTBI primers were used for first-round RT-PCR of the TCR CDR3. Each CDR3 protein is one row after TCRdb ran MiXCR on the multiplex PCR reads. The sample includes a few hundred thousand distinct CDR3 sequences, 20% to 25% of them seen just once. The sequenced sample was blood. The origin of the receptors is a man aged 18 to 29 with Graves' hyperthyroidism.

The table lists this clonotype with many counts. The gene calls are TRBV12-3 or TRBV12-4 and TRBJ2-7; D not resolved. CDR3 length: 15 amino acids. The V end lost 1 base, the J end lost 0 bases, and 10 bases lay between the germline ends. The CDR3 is CASSLEAFSSYEQYF. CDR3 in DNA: TGTGCCAGCAGTTTAGAAGCCTTCAGCTCCTACGAGCAGTACTTC.

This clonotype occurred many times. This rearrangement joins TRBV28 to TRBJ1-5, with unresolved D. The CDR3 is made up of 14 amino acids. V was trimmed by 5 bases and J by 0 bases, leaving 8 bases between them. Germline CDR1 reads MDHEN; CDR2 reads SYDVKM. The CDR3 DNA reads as TGTGCCAGCAGTGAGGACTTTAGCAATCAGCCCCAGCATTTT. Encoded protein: CASSEDFSNQPQHF.

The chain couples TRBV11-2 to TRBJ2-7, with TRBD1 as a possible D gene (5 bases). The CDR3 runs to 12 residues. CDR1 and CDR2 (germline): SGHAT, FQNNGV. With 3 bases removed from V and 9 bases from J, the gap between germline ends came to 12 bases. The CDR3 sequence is CASSFPGLGQYF. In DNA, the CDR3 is TGTGCCAGCAGCTTCCCAGGGTTAGGGCAGTACTTC.